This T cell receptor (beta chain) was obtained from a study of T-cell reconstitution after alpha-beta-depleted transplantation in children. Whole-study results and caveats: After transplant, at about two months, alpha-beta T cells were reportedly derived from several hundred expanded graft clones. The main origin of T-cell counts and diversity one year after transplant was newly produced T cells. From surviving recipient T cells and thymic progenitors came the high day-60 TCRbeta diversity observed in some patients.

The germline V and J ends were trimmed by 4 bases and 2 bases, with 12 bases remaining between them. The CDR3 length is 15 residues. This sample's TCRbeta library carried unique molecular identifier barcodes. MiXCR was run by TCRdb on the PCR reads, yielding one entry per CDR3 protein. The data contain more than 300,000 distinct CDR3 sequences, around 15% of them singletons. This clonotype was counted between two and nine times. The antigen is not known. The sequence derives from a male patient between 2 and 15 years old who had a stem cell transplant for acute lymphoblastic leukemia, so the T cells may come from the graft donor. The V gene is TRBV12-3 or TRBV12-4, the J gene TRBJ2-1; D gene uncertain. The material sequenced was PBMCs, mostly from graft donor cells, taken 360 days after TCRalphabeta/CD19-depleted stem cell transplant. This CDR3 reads CASSSGVGPYNEQFF. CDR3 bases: TGTGCCAGCAGTTCTGGGGTTGGCCCCTACAATGAGCAGTTCTTC.